The clone carrying this TCR beta chain came up a few times. The antigen is unknown. This sample stems from a study of T-cell memory formation after mild COVID-19. Regarding the study as a whole: Pre-infection memory held some responding clones, suggesting pre-existing cross-reactive T cells responded. Clones which contracted sat mainly in CM and EM if CD4+, and in EMRA if CD8+.

The germline CDR1 and CDR2 sequences are SEHNR and FQNEAQ (reference sequence). This CDR3 has 12 residues. The V and J ends lost 5 bases and 10 bases respectively, with 14 bases between them. TCRdb re-analysed the 5' RACE reads in MiXCR, keeping a single row per CDR3 protein. This table holds 550,000 to 700,000 distinct CDR3 sequences, 15% to 20% found once. The specimen was PBMCs or a T cell subset sorted from them (not recorded which). The chain recombines TRBV7-9 with TRBJ2-5; D not certain. The sequence was obtained from an adult woman who had mild COVID-19 (a few samples of this study predate the infection). Cell type and time point are not known. CDR3 sequence reads: CASSPNGWNQYF. The CDR3 DNA sequence: TGTGCCAGCAGCCCCAATGGGTGGAACCAGTACTTC. Looking up the rest from reference TRBV7-9 and TRBJ2-5 gives the full variable domain: DTGVSQNPRHKITKRGQNVTFRCDPISEHNRLYWYRQTLGQGPEFLTYFQNEAQLEKSRLLSDRFSAERPKGSFSTLEIQRTEQGDSAMYLCASSPNGWNQYFGPGTRLLVL.